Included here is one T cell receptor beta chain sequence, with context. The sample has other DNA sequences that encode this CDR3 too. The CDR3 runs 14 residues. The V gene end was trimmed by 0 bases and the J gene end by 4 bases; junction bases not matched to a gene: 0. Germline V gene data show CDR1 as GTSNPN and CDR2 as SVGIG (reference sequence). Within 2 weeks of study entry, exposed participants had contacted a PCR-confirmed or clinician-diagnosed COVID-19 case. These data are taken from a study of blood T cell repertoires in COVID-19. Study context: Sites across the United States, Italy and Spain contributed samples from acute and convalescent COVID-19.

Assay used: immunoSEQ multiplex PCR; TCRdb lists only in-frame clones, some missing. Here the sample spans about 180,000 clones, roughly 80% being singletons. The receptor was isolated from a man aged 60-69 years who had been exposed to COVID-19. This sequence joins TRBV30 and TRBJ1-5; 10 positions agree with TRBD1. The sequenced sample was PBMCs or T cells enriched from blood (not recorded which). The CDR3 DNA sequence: TGTGCCTGGAGTGTGGGACAGGGGAATCAGCCCCAGCATTTT. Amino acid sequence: CAWSVGQGNQPQHF.